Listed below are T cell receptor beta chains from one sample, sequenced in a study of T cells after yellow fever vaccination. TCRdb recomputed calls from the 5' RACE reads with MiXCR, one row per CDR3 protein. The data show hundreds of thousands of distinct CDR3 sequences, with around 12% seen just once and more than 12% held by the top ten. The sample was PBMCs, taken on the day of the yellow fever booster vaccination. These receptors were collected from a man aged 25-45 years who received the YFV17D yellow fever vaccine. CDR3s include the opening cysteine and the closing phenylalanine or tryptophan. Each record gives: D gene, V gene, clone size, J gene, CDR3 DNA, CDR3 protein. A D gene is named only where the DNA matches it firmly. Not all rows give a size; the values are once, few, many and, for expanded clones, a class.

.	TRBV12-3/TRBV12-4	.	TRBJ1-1	TGTGCCAGCAGTTTCGGACAGATCACTGAAGCTTTCTTT	CASSFGQITEAFF
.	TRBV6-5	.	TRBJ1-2	TGTGCCAGCAGTTACTCGAGAGGAGTCGGCTACACCTTC	CASSYSRGVGYTF
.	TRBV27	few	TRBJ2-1	TGTGCCAGCAGTTTTCTAAGGTCGGCGACGAGCTCCTACAATGAGCAGTTCTTC	CASSFLRSATSSYNEQFF
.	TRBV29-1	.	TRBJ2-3	TGCAGCGTTGAAGACCCACGGGAGTCCTACACAGATACGCAGTATTTT	CSVEDPRESYTDTQYF
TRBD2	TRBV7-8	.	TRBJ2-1	TGTGCCAGCAGCTTACGTCTTTCCAGCGGGAGCTCCTACAATGAGCAGTTCTTC	CASSLRLSSGSSYNEQFF
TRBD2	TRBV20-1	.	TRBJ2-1	TGCAGTGCTGCCGGGACTAGGGAAAGCTCCTACAATGAGCAGTTCTTC	CSAAGTRESSYNEQFF
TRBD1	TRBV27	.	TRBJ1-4	TGTGCCAGCAGTTTCCTCGGACAGGGACAGGAAAAACTGTTTTTT	CASSFLGQGQEKLFF
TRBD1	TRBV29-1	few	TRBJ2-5	TGCAGCGTTGGTGTCAGGGGGCGTGTGGAGACCCAGTACTTC	CSVGVRGRVETQYF
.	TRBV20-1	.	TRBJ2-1	TGCAGTGCTACCCAGTCCTACAATGAGCAGTTCTTC	CSATQSYNEQFF
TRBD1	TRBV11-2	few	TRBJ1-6	TGTGCCAGCAGCCGACAGGGGCGGGTTGGCTCACCCCTCCACTTT	CASSRQGRVGSPLHF
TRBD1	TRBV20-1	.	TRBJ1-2	TGCAGTGCTAATATACAGGGGAGGAGGGGTGGCTACACCTTC	CSANIQGRRGGYTF
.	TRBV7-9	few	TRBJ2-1	TGTGCCAGCAGCTTAGGTGCAGATGAGCAGTTCTTC	CASSLGADEQFF
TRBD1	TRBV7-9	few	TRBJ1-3	TGTGCCAGCAGCTTAGCGGGACAGGGGGCAGACACCATATATTTT	CASSLAGQGADTIYF
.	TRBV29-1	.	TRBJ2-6	TGCAGCGTTGATGTTGGGGCCAACGTCCTGACTTTC	CSVDVGANVLTF
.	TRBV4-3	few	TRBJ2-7	TGCGCCAGCAGCCAAGTGAGCGTGGGGGAGCAGTACTTC	CASSQVSVGEQYF
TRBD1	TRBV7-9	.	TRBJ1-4	TGTGCCAGCAGCCGTTGGACAGGAAAGGAAAAACTGTTTTTT	CASSRWTGKEKLFF
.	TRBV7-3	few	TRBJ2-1	TGTGCCAGCAGCTTACAACCGGGAGTGAACAATGAGCAGTTCTTC	CASSLQPGVNNEQFF